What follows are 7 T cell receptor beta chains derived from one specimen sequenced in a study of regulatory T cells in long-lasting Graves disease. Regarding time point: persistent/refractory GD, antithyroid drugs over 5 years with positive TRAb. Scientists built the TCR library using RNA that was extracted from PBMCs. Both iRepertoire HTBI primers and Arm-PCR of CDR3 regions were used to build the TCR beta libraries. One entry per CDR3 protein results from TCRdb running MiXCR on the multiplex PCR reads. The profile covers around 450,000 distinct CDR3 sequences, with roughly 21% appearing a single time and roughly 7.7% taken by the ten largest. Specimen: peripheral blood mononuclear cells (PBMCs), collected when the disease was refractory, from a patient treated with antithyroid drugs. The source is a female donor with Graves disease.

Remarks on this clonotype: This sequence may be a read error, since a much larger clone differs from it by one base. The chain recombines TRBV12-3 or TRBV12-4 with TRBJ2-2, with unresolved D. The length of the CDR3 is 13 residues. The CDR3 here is CVSTPTVIGELFF. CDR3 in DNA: TGTGTCTCCACACCAACAGTAATCGGGGAGCTGTTTTTT.

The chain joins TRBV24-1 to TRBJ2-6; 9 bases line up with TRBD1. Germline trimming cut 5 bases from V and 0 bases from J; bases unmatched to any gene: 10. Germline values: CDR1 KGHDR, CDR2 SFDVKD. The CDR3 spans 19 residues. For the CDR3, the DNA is TGTGCCACCAGTGGTCCGCGGACAGGGGAATTCTCTGGGGCCAACGTCCTGACTTTC. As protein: CATSGPRTGEFSGANVLTF.

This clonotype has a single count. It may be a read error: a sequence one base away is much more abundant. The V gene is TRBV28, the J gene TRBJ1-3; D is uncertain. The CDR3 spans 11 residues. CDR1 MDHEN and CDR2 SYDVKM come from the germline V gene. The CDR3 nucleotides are TGTGCCAGCAGCCTATTAAACACCACATATTTT. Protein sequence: CASSLLNTTYF.

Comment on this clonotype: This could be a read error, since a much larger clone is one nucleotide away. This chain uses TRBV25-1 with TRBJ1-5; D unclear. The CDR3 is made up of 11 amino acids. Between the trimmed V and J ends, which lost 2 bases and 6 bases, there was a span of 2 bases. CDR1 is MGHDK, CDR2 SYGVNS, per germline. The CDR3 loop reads CASSESQPQHF. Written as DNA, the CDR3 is TGTGCCAGCAGTGAAAGTCAGCCCCAGCATTTT.

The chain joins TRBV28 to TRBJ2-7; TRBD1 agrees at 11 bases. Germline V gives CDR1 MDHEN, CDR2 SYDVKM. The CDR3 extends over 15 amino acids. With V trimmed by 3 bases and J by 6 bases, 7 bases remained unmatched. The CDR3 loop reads CASSFGQGATGEQYF. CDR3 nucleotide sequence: TGTGCCAGCAGTTTTGGACAGGGGGCAACGGGCGAGCAGTACTTC.

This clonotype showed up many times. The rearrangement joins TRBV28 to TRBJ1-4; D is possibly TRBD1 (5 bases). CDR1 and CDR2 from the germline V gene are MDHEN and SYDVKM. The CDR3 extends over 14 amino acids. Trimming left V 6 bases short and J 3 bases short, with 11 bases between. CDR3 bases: TGTGCCAGCAGCCTAACAGGCCCTAATGAAAAACTGTTTTTT. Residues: CASSLTGPNEKLFF.

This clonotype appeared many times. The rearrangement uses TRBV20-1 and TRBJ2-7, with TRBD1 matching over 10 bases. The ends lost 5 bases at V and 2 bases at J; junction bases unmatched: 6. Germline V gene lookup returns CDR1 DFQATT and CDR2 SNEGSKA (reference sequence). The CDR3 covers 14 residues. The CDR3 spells CSAAPGQGTYEQYF. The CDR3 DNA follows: TGCAGTGCTGCTCCGGGACAGGGGACCTACGAGCAGTACTTC.